Below, 5 T cell receptor beta chains from the same sample are listed, as sequenced in a study of blood T cell repertoires in COVID-19. The protocol was immunoSEQ multiplex PCR, while the TCRdb copy is restricted to in-frame clones and leaves out a portion. The sample records over 200,000 clones, about nine tenths being singletons. The specimen sequenced was peripheral blood. The receptors here all came from a woman aged 55-70 years with acute or convalescent COVID-19.

The genes are TRBV5-8 and TRBJ2-7; 10 bases are shared with TRBD2. The J segment lost 3 bases and the V segment lost 1 base, leaving 4 bases of the junction unmatched. There are 15 residues in the CDR3. Germline lookup yields CDR1 SGHTS and CDR2 YDEGEE. For the CDR3, the DNA is TGTGCCAGCAGCTTGCTAGCGGGAGCGGTCTACGAGCAGTACTTC. Protein product: CASSLLAGAVYEQYF.

This chain links TRBV30 with TRBJ1-1, with 7 bases aligning to TRBD1. Germline CDR1 GTSNPN, CDR2 SVGIG (reference sequence). This CDR3 spans 13 amino acids. Unmatched junction bases numbered 4, after V lost 5 bases and J lost 1 base. The DNA for the CDR3 is TGTGCCTGGGCTTACAGGGGGAACACTGAAGCTTTCTTT. Amino acid sequence: CAWAYRGNTEAFF.

This rearrangement joins TRBV7-2 to TRBJ1-2; D call uncertain. V lost 5 bases and J lost 3, with 16 bases in between. The germline V gene has CDR1 SGHTA and CDR2 FQGNSA. There are 15 residues in the CDR3. CDR3 in amino acids: CASSRKGSQDYGYTF. The CDR3 nucleotides are TGTGCCAGCAGCAGGAAAGGAAGCCAGGACTATGGCTACACCTTC.

The rearrangement joins TRBV2 to TRBJ2-3; 10 nucleotides agree with TRBD1. The CDR3 covers 15 residues. In germline, CDR1 is SNHLY, CDR2 FYNNEI. Trimming took 4 bases from V and 2 from J; bases not matched to a gene: 3. In DNA, the CDR3 is TGTGCCAGCAGTGCGGACAGGGGGGACACAGATACGCAGTATTTT. Its protein product is CASSADRGDTDTQYF.

This chain uses TRBV7-9 with TRBJ1-2; TRBD1 might be the D (5 bases). The CDR3 spans 12 residues. Trimming removed 4 bases from V and 7 bases from J, with 10 bases in between. Germline lookup yields CDR1 SEHNR and CDR2 FQNEAQ (reference sequence). The CDR3 region has the DNA TGTGCCAGCAGCTCTAGGGGTACTGGCTACACCTTC. Its translation is CASSSRGTGYTF.